This entry lists 18 T cell receptor beta chains sequenced from one sample in a study of T cells expressing NK-cell markers. TCRdb reprocessed the 5' RACE reads, keeping one entry per CDR3 protein, no DNA. Its table records about 160,000 distinct CDR3 sequences. Sequenced input: blood T cells: a sorted CD56 or NKG2C T cell subset, CD4+ or CD8+ T cells, or bulk PBMC T cells (not recorded which). These receptors were taken from a man aged 18-75 years in good health.

The chain has TRBV3-1 and TRBJ2-1; TCRdb's D call of TRBD1 is untestable without DNA. This CDR3 has 16 residues. Per the germline V gene, CDR1 is LGHDT and CDR2 is YNNKEL (reference sequence). The CDR3: CASSQDLGHRGIEQFF.

The V call is TRBV4-1, the J call TRBJ1-2. CDR1 and CDR2 (germline): MGHRA, YSYEKL. The CDR3 consists of 15 residues. The CDR3: CASSPKDNGNYGYTF.

V and J are TRBV3-1 and TRBJ2-1; TCRdb designates TRBD2, a call that cannot be tested without DNA. Germline assignment: CDR1 LGHDT and CDR2 YNNKEL (reference sequence). This CDR3 region has 18 residues. CDR3 sequence reads: CASSQEGQRGYSYNEQFF.

This sequence joins TRBV12-3 or TRBV12-4 and TRBJ2-7; the TCRdb D gene call, TRBD1, has no DNA to confirm it. The CDR3 covers 14 residues. CDR3 sequence reads: CASSAPGGGFEQYF.

V is TRBV18 and J is TRBJ2-7; TCRdb lists TRBD1, though no DNA is available to test this call. The CDR3 sequence is 13 residues long. The germline V gene has CDR1 KGHSH and CDR2 LQKENI. The CDR3 sequence is CASSPRDSYEQYF. The whole variable domain, remainder taken from reference TRBV18 and TRBJ2-7, is NAGVMQNPRHLVRRRGQEARLRCSPMKGHSHVYWYRQLPEEGLKFMVYLQKENIIDESGMPKERFSAEFPKEGPSILRIQQVVRGDSAAYFCASSPRDSYEQYFGPGTRLTVT.

The chain employs TRBV15 and TRBJ2-1; TCRdb lists TRBD2, though no DNA is available to test this call. The CDR3 loop spans 16 amino acids. CDR1 is LNHNV and CDR2 is YYDKDF in the germline V gene (reference sequence). CDR3 region: CATSRGTSGIYNEQFF. Variable domain in full (rest from reference TRBV15 and TRBJ2-1): DAMVIQNPRYQVTQFGKPVTLSCSQTLNHNVMYWYQQKSSQAPKLLFHYYDKDFNNEADTPDNFQSRRPNTSFCFLDIRSPGLGDTAMYLCATSRGTSGIYNEQFFGPGTRLTVL.

This chain links TRBV7-3 with TRBJ2-2; as DNA is missing, the TRBD2 call by TCRdb cannot be tested. Germline assignment: CDR1 SGHTA and CDR2 FQGTGA. This CDR3 is built from 18 residues. The CDR3 is CASSLLAGARTNTGELFF.

V usage is TRBV2 and J usage is TRBJ1-3; as DNA is missing, the TRBD1 call by TCRdb cannot be tested. This CDR3 contains 13 residues. Germline V CDR1 and CDR2: SNHLY, FYNNEI. The CDR3 spells CASSDFKGDTIYF.

The chain combines TRBV7-2 with TRBJ2-3; with no DNA, the TCRdb D assignment of TRBD2 cannot be verified. The CDR3 runs to 16 residues. The germline V gene has CDR1 SGHTA and CDR2 FQGNSA. CDR3 in amino acids: CASRPELAGVTDTQYF.

The rearrangement links TRBV6-5 to TRBJ2-1; TCRdb proposes TRBD1, but this gene call is untestable without DNA. The CDR3 extends over 15 amino acids. Germline-derived CDR1 and CDR2 are MNHEY and SVGAGI. The CDR3 loop is CASSYEGTVYNEQFF.

The chain employs TRBV12-3 or TRBV12-4 and TRBJ2-3. The CDR3 totals 16 residues. The CDR3 reads CASSSTNSRLGDTQYF.

The V gene is TRBV12-3 or TRBV12-4, the J gene TRBJ1-1; TCRdb lists TRBD1, though no DNA is available to test this call. The CDR3 contains 16 residues. The CDR3 here is CASSPTPQGDHTEAFF.

The chain uses TRBV7-2 and TRBJ1-5; TCRdb's D call, TRBD1, is unchecked because there is no DNA. The CDR3 is 14 amino acids. Germline lookup yields CDR1 SGHTA and CDR2 FQGNSA. The CDR3 reads CASSARGAGQPQHF.

This sequence joins TRBV20-1 and TRBJ2-5; TCRdb outputs TRBD1, but without DNA this stays unchecked. The germline V gene encodes CDR1 DFQATT and CDR2 SNEGSKA (reference sequence). This CDR3 has 14 amino acids. CDR3 sequence reads: CSGSQPTGVETQYF.

V gene TRBV7-9 combines with J gene TRBJ1-4. The length of the CDR3 is 15 residues. Germline CDR1 and CDR2: SEHNR and FQNEAQ (reference sequence). This CDR3 is CASSPMSGTNEKLFF.

The chain recombines TRBV20-1 with TRBJ2-7; the D call from TCRdb, TRBD1, cannot be confirmed without DNA. Per germline, CDR1 DFQATT and CDR2 SNEGSKA (reference sequence). The CDR3 runs 15 residues. Here the CDR3 reads CSARSFTGMIYEQYF.

V is TRBV6-5 and J is TRBJ1-1; TCRdb's assignment of TRBD1 cannot be checked, as there is no DNA. CDR3 size: 16 residues. From germline, CDR1 is MNHEY and CDR2 SVGAGI. This CDR3 is CASSYSAQYMNTEAFF.

The chain links TRBV13 to TRBJ2-1; TCRdb designates TRBD1, a call that cannot be tested without DNA. The CDR3 spans 14 residues. Germline V lookup: CDR1 PRHDT, CDR2 FYEKMQ (reference sequence). The CDR3 reads CASSGKGAWNEQFF.